This T cell receptor (beta chain) was captured in a study of cytomegalovirus exposure and HLA in healthy donors. The PCR made use of 60 Vbeta and 13 Jbeta primers. Original methodology: Approximately 12 million of about 80 million unique TCR beta chains were shared, per a later count. Profiling relied on immunoSEQ multiplex PCR, and the TCRdb table lists in-frame clones only, not all of them. V and J calls plus clone size are reproduced from that table; the DNA served to infer D and trimming. The data contain more than 95,000 clones, under 90% of them singletons. This CDR3 is built from 13 residues. CDR1 is SGHAT and CDR2 is FQNNGV in the germline V gene. V was pared by 7 bases and J by 4 bases, with 11 bases between. This clone has more than one count but fewer than ten.

This TCR was recovered from a woman aged 40 to 55 in good health and CMV-seropositive. The chain uses TRBV11-2 and TRBJ2-1; D is perhaps TRBD2 (6 bases). The source material was PBMCs. CDR3 DNA: TGTGCCAGCAACCGCGGGATGTACAATGAGCAGTTCTTC. Its protein is CASNRGMYNEQFF. Supplemented by reference TRBV11-2 and TRBJ2-1, the full variable domain reads EAGVAQSPRYKIIEKRQSVAFWCNPISGHATLYWYQQILGQGPKLLIQFQNNGVVDDSQLPKDRFSAERLKGVDSTLKIQPAKLEDSAVYLCASNRGMYNEQFFGPGTRLTVL.